Each of the 20 T cell receptor beta chains below was sequenced from the same sample in a study of T-cell reconstitution after alpha-beta-depleted transplantation in children. TCRbeta library construction was performed incorporating unique molecular identifiers. TCRdb re-called the PCR reads through MiXCR, storing one row per CDR3 protein. Of around 200,000 distinct CDR3 sequences in the sample, around 7.7% are singletons; the top ten hold approximately 40%. Sample: PBMCs, mostly from graft donor cells, taken 360 days after TCRalphabeta/CD19-depleted stem cell transplant. These receptors originate from a male patient aged 2-10 years who had a stem cell transplant for acute myeloid leukemia, so the T cells may come from the graft donor.

This clonotype was found a few times. This chain joins TRBV15 and TRBJ2-3; 9 bases agree with TRBD2. The CDR3 spans 15 residues. V trimming: 1 base; J trimming: 4 bases; junction bases outside the gene matches: 3. From germline, CDR1 is LNHNV and CDR2 YYDKDF (reference sequence). The CDR3 here is CATSRASGVPDTQYF. The CDR3 DNA is TGTGCCACCAGCAGAGCTAGCGGGGTCCCAGATACGCAGTATTTT. Drawing the rest from reference TRBV15 and TRBJ2-3, the complete variable domain is DAMVIQNPRYQVTQFGKPVTLSCSQTLNHNVMYWYQQKSSQAPKLLFHYYDKDFNNEADTPDNFQSRRPNTSFCFLDIRSPGLGDTAMYLCATSRASGVPDTQYFGPGTRLTVL.

Only a few counts were recorded for this clonotype. This rearrangement joins TRBV5-6 to TRBJ2-2, with 9 bases aligning to TRBD2. This CDR3 has 16 amino acids. J gave up 6 bases and V 1 base, and 7 bases lay outside the gene matches. The germline CDR1 and CDR2 sequences are SGHDT and YYEEEE. In DNA form, the CDR3 reads TGTGCCAGCAGCTTGTTCGGGCTAGCGGGGTCCGGGGAGCTGTTTTTT. Its protein is CASSLFGLAGSGELFF.

This clonotype has just a few counts. The chain uses TRBV5-1 and TRBJ2-5; D uncertain. Germline CDR1 and CDR2: SGHRS and YFSETQ. V gave up 0 bases and J gave up 2 bases, with 8 bases separating them. The length of the CDR3 is 14 residues. This CDR3 reads CASSLASQQETQYF. The CDR3, as DNA: TGCGCCAGCAGCTTGGCCTCCCAGCAAGAGACCCAGTACTTC.

This clonotype was seen more than once but under ten times. The gene calls are TRBV6-2 or TRBV6-3 and TRBJ2-7, with TRBD1 matching over 8 bases. This CDR3 region has 14 residues. In germline, CDR1 is MNHEY, CDR2 SVGEGT. V shed 5 bases, J shed 5 bases, and the junction held 8 bases outside the gene matches. The CDR3 here is CASSQQGVGNEQYF. CDR3 coding DNA: TGTGCCAGCAGTCAACAGGGGGTGGGCAACGAGCAGTACTTC.

This clonotype occurred many times. This chain links TRBV7-9 with TRBJ2-3; 8 positions agree with TRBD2. Trimming removed 1 base from V and 1 base from J; junction bases left unmatched: 1. The CDR3 has 15 residues. The germline CDR1 and CDR2 sequences are SEHNR and FQNEAQ (reference sequence). CDR3 nucleotides: TGTGCCAGCAGCTTAGGAGCGGGGGGCACAGATACGCAGTATTTT. It is translated as CASSLGAGGTDTQYF. Combining the CDR3 with reference TRBV7-9 and TRBJ2-3 gives the whole variable domain DTGVSQNPRHKITKRGQNVTFRCDPISEHNRLYWYRQTLGQGPEFLTYFQNEAQLEKSRLLSDRFSAERPKGSFSTLEIQRTEQGDSAMYLCASSLGAGGTDTQYFGPGTRLTVL.

The CDR3 loop reads CASRWTGASLEGYNEQFF. CDR3 sequence (DNA): TGTGCCAGCAGGTGGACAGGGGCGAGCTTGGAGGGGTACAATGAGCAGTTCTTC. This sequence joins TRBV12-3 or TRBV12-4 and TRBJ2-1, with TRBD1 identical over 9 bases. Unmatched junction bases numbered 16, after V lost 6 bases and J lost 4 bases. CDR3 length: 18 residues.

The genes are TRBV7-9 and TRBJ2-3; no clear D gene. The germline gives CDR1 SEHNR, CDR2 FQNEAQ (reference sequence). The V gene lost 1 base and the J gene lost 0 bases, with 8 bases spanning the gap. The CDR3 length is 15 residues. The DNA for the CDR3 is TGTGCCAGCAGCTTAGGAGCGTCTAGCACAGATACGCAGTATTTT. Translated: CASSLGASSTDTQYF.

Concerning this clonotype itself: At one of its ends the junction is not consistent with the germline gene, which may arise from a read error. The CDR3 reads CSSSQEGRADTQYF. In nucleotides, the CDR3 is TGTTCCAGCAGCCAAGAGGGGAGGGCAGATACGCAGTATTTT. V gene TRBV14 combines with J gene TRBJ2-3, with 7 bases aligning to TRBD2. The CDR3 is 14 amino acids. The germline CDR1 and CDR2 sequences are SGHDN and FVKESK.

The chain has TRBV27 and TRBJ1-4; 9 bases agree with TRBD1. This CDR3 has 14 residues. V trimming: 5 bases; J trimming: 8 bases; junction bases outside the gene matches: 6. Germline lookup yields CDR1 MNHEY and CDR2 SMNVEV (reference sequence). CDR3 DNA sequence: TGTGCCAGCAGTCCCGGGACAGGGAAGGAAAAACTGTTTTTT. Amino acid sequence: CASSPGTGKEKLFF.

The genes are TRBV6-6 and TRBJ1-5; TRBD1 matches at 9 bases. The germline V gene encodes CDR1 MNHNY and CDR2 SVGAGI (reference sequence). The CDR3 consists of 13 residues. J lost 3 bases, V lost 10 bases, and 4 bases had no gene match. The CDR3 DNA reads as TGTGCCACGACAGGGGGGGTCAATCAGCCCCAGCATTTT. Translated: CATTGGVNQPQHF.

The V and J genes are TRBV5-1 and TRBJ1-1; D may be TRBD1 (5 bases). V was trimmed by 5 bases and J by 0 bases, leaving 8 bases between them. The CDR3 runs to 13 residues. Per the germline V gene, CDR1 is SGHRS and CDR2 is YFSETQ. The DNA for the CDR3 is TGCGCCAGCAGGACAGACATGAACACTGAAGCTTTCTTT. Translation gives CASRTDMNTEAFF.

The rearrangement joins TRBV3-1 to TRBJ2-7, with TRBD1 as a possible D gene (6 bases). V was trimmed by 0 bases and J by 2 bases, leaving 11 bases between them. This CDR3 spans 15 amino acids. In germline, CDR1 is LGHDT, CDR2 YNNKEL (reference sequence). The CDR3 here is CASSQDPGQPYEQYF. The CDR3 DNA reads TGTGCCAGCAGCCAAGACCCGGGACAACCCTACGAGCAGTACTTC.

This clonotype was recorded once. V usage is TRBV5-5 and J usage is TRBJ2-7, with D possibly TRBD1 on 5 matching bases. Trimming cost V 2 bases and J 0 bases, with 12 bases left between them. Per the germline V gene, CDR1 is SGHKS and CDR2 is YYEKEE (reference sequence). CDR3 length equals 15 residues. DNA of the CDR3: TGTGCCAGCAGCTTAGGGCCGACAGCCTCCTACGAGCAGTACGTC. This sequence encodes CASSLGPTASYEQYV.

This clonotype was seen ten or more times. This chain links TRBV5-1 with TRBJ1-1; no reliable D call. Looked up from germline, CDR1 is SGHRS and CDR2 is YFSETQ. CDR3 length: 16 residues. The V end lost 0 bases, the J end lost 1 base, and 13 bases lay between the germline ends. The CDR3 loop reads CASSLAEYSRNTEAFF. CDR3 nucleotides: TGCGCCAGCAGCTTGGCCGAGTATTCGCGGAACACTGAAGCTTTCTTT.

The chain links TRBV20-1 to TRBJ2-4; D possibly uses TRBD1 or TRBD2 (7 bases each). Germline loops: CDR1 DFQATT, CDR2 SNEGSKA (reference sequence). The germline V and J ends were trimmed by 6 bases and 7 bases, with 19 bases remaining between them. This CDR3 comprises 14 residues. CDR3 region: CSAHRGQGGNIQYF. The CDR3 DNA reads as TGCAGTGCCCACCGAGGCCAGGGGGGGAACATTCAGTACTTC.

This clonotype has a count of ten or more. The chain recombines TRBV5-1 with TRBJ2-1; 9 bases match TRBD1. Germline CDR1 reads SGHRS; CDR2 reads YFSETQ. The CDR3 is made up of 14 amino acids. With V trimmed by 4 bases and J by 5 bases, 4 bases remained unmatched. The CDR3 DNA follows: TGCGCCAGCAGCAACGGACAGGGGAACAATGAGCAGTTCTTC. This codes for CASSNGQGNNEQFF.

This clonotype was counted many times. The chain couples TRBV29-1 to TRBJ1-3; the D is unclear. Looked up from germline, CDR1 is SQVTM and CDR2 is ANQGSEA. The V end lost 7 bases, the J end lost 4 bases, and 14 bases lay between the germline ends. The CDR3 consists of 13 residues. The CDR3 DNA reads as TGCAGCGGGAAGGAGGTTGGAGGAAACACCATATATTTT. Its translation is CSGKEVGGNTIYF.

This clonotype was seen repeatedly, ten times or more. The chain has TRBV29-1 and TRBJ2-7; D is perhaps TRBD1 or TRBD2 (5 bases each). The V gene lost 6 bases and the J gene lost 5 bases, with 14 bases spanning the gap. The CDR3 is 12 residues long. The germline CDR1 and CDR2 sequences are SQVTM and ANQGSEA. CDR3 sequence reads: CSVGPREDEQYF. In DNA form, the CDR3 reads TGCAGCGTGGGACCTAGAGAGGACGAGCAGTACTTC.

This clonotype appeared a few times. The chain joins TRBV12-3 or TRBV12-4 to TRBJ2-7, with D hard to call. Trimming shortened V by 6 bases and J by 5 bases, and 11 bases separated the two germline ends. There are 12 residues in the CDR3. CDR3 amino acids: CASSLVLDEQYF. For the CDR3, the DNA is TGTGCCAGCAGCCTTGTTCTAGACGAGCAGTACTTC.

This clonotype has ten or more counts. This rearrangement joins TRBV12-3 or TRBV12-4 to TRBJ2-3; D gene ambiguous. The V and J ends lost 2 bases and 5 bases respectively, with 11 bases between them. The CDR3 contains 14 residues. CDR3 DNA: TGTGCCAGCAGTTTATTTAGCCAAGGAGATACGCAGTATTTT. Protein product: CASSLFSQGDTQYF.